The clone carrying this TCR beta chain was counted only a few times. Its antigen remains unknown. After the first PCR, alpha and beta chain libraries were processed separately. Cells stained for CD3, CD4, CD8, CD45RA, CD27 and viability were sorted into four CD45RA/CD27 subsets. This entry is derived from a study of naive and memory T cell subsets. V trimming: 7 bases; J trimming: 0 bases; junction bases outside the gene matches: 6. Germline values: CDR1 ENHRY, CDR2 SYGVKD. The CDR3 is 15 residues long. Findings of the study overall: There was no ground truth to check naive and memory subset results. In naive cells, over 95% of TCR sequences were seen only once.

An equimolar mix of two oligonucleotides served as the beta constant-region primer for TRBC1 and TRBC2. The ligated cDNA underwent four PCR rounds using SP2 and nested alpha and beta constant-region primers. From the UMI-ligation and nested PCR reads, TCRdb called clonotypes with MiXCR, one entry per CDR3 protein. This repertoire shows roughly 80,000 distinct CDR3 sequences, over 8.5% found once; its top ten account for over 0.95%. The specimen was naive CD8+ T cells from blood. The chain is built from TRBV10-3 and TRBJ2-1; 7 bases line up with TRBD1. The TCR was taken from a human donor in good health. Here the CDR3 DNA reads TGTGCCATCAAACAGGGGAAAAGCTCCTACAATGAGCAGTTCTTC. The encoded protein is CAIKQGKSSYNEQFF.